This T cell receptor (beta chain) emerged from a study of cytomegalovirus exposure and HLA in healthy donors. Study findings and constraints: Most sequenced TCRs were rare (though some public TCRs occurred in many donors). Reports state that TCR beta sequences accurately predicted most subjects' HLA-A and HLA-B alleles.

On this clone: Its antigen is as yet unknown.

In germline, CDR1 is SEHNR, CDR2 FQNEAQ (reference sequence). CDR3 length equals 15 residues. With 6 bases removed from V and 2 bases from J, the gap between germline ends came to 17 bases. The PCR contained 60 Vbeta and 13 Jbeta primers. Repertoires were generated with immunoSEQ multiplex PCR, while TCRdb's copy carries only in-frame clones and drops some. The sample includes 180,000 or so clones, approximately 80% of them seen just once. The sample was PBMCs. J is TRBJ2-7 and V is TRBV7-9, with D maybe TRBD2 (6 bases). This clonotype originated in a female donor in good health and CMV-seronegative. The CDR3 region is CASRELPGGAYEQYF. The DNA for the CDR3 is TGTGCCAGCAGAGAACTACCTGGAGGGGCCTACGAGCAGTACTTC.